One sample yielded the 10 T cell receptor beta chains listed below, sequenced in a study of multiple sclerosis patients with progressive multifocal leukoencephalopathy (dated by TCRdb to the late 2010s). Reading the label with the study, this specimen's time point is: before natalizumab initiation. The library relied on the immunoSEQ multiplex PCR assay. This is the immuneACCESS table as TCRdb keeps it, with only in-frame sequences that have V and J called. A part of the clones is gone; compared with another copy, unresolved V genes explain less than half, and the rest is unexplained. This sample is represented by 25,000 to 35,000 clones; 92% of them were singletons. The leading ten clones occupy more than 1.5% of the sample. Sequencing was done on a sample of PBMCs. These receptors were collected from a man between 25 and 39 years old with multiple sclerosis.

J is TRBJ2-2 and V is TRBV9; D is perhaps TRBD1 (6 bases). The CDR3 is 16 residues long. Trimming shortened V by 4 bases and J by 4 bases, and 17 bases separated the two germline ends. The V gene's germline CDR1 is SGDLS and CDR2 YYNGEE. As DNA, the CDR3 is TGTGCCAGCAGCCCATATCAATCAGGGGCCACCGGGGAGCTGTTTTTT. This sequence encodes CASSPYQSGATGELFF.

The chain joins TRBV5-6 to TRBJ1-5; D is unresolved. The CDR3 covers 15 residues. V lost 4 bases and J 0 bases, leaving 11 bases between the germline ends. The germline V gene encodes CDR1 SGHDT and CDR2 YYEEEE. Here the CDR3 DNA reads TGTGCCAGCAGCCCTGCCGGGTATAGCAATCAGCCCCAGCATTTT. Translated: CASSPAGYSNQPQHF.

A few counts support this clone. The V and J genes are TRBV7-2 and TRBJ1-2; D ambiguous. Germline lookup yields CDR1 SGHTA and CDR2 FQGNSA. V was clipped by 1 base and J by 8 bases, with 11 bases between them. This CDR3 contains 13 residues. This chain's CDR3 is CASSLVRHEGYTF. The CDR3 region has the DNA TGTGCCAGCAGCTTAGTGAGACATGAAGGCTACACCTTC.

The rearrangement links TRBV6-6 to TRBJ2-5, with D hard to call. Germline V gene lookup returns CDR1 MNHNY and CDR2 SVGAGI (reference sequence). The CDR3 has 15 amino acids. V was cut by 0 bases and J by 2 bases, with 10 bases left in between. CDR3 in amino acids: CASSYSRVLQETQYF. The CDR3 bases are TGTGCCAGCAGTTACTCCCGGGTCCTACAAGAGACCCAGTACTTC.

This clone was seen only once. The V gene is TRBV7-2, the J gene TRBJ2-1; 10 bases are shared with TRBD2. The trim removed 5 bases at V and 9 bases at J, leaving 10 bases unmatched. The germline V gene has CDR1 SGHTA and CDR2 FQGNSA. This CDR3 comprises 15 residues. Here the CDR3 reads CASSPIAGGRGEQFF. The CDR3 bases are TGTGCCAGCAGCCCGATAGCGGGAGGCCGAGGTGAGCAGTTCTTC.

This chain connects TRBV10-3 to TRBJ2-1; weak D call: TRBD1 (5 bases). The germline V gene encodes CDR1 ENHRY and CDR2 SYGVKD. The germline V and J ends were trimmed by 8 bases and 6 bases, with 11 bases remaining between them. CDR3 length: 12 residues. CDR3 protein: CAIGPRGNEQFF. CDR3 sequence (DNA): TGTGCCATCGGCCCTAGGGGCAATGAGCAGTTCTTC.

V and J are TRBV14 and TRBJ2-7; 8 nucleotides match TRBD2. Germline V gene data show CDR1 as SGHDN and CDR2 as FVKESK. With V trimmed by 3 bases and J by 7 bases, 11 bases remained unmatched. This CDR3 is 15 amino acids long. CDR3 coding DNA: TGTGCCAGCAGCCAGGCGGGGCTAGCGGGCGATGAGCAGTACTTC. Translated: CASSQAGLAGDEQYF.

CDR3 nucleotide sequence: TGTGCCAGTCAGATAGACAGCCTTAATCAGCCCCAGCATTTT. Protein product: CASQIDSLNQPQHF. The gene calls are TRBV19 and TRBJ1-5, with D perhaps TRBD1 (5 bases). There are 14 residues in the CDR3. V shed 8 bases and J shed 4 bases, with 15 bases lying between them. CDR1 is LNHDA, CDR2 SQIVND, per germline (reference sequence).

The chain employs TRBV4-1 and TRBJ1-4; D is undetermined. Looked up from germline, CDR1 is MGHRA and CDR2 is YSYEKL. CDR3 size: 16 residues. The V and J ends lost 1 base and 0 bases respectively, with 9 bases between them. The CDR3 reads CASSQVLQATNEKLFF. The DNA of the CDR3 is TGCGCCAGCAGCCAAGTTCTGCAGGCAACTAATGAAAAACTGTTTTTT.

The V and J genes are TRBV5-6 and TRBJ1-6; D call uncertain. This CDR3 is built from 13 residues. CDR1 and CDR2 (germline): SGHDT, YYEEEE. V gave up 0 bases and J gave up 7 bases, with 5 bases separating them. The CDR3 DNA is TGTGCCAGCAGCTTGGCGGTGAATTCACCCCTCCACTTT. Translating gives CASSLAVNSPLHF.